Described below is a single TCR beta chain sequence and its context. Antigen unknown. Clones were sequenced by immunoSEQ multiplex PCR, and TCRdb holds only the in-frame ones, with some missing. The table lists tens of thousands of clones, approximately 83% of them singletons. This record comes from a study of PD-1 blockade in classical Hodgkin lymphoma. Sample time point: cycle 4 day 1 (C4D1), after more than five weeks of nivolumab. All patients relapsed after autologous stem cell transplantation, and brentuximab vedotin exposure varied. Study-level results: Complete responders showed a baseline diversity that resembled the diversity of newly diagnosed patients.

The CDR3 spans 11 residues. V was cut by 5 bases and J by 5 bases, with 4 bases left in between. Germline V gene lookup returns CDR1 MDHEN and CDR2 SYDVKM. This specimen consisted of peripheral blood mononuclear cells (PBMCs), obtained before the fourth cycle of nivolumab. This chain uses TRBV28 with TRBJ2-1; no reliable D call. This clonotype originated in a human donor with classical Hodgkin lymphoma. The CDR3 protein is CASSRNNEQFF. The CDR3, as DNA: TGTGCCAGCAGTAGGAACAATGAGCAGTTCTTC.